Below are 24 T cell receptor beta chains sequenced from a single sample in a study of blood T cells in healthy people across ages. A second PCR of roughly 7 to 11 cycles used a sample-barcoded 5' primer and a J-beta primer mix. MiXCR, applied by TCRdb to the 5' RACE reads, yields one record per CDR3 protein. The table has about 930,000 distinct CDR3 sequences, approximately 32% seen once. The data also belong to a second study, concerning T cells of mothers and their children.

The sequenced material came from blood. These receptors were obtained from a woman between 40 and 55 years old in good health.

This clonotype came up many times. V gene TRBV11-1 combines with J gene TRBJ2-7, with D possibly called TRBD1 or TRBD2 (5 bases each). Trimming took 5 bases from V and 7 from J, leaving 18 bases between them. This CDR3 is 14 amino acids long. CDR1 is SGHAT and CDR2 is FQDESV in the germline V gene (reference sequence). DNA of the CDR3: TGTGCCAGCAGCCCGGGGCAAAAAATAGGGGAGCAGTACTTC. This translates into CASSPGQKIGEQYF.

The rearrangement links TRBV5-1 to TRBJ1-2, with D uncertain. The CDR3 has 15 amino acids. Germline V gives CDR1 SGHRS, CDR2 YFSETQ. V lost 1 base, J lost 2 bases, and 12 bases lay in between. In nucleotides, the CDR3 is TGCGCCAGCAGCTTGAGTACCAGAAAGAACTATGGCTACACCTTC. This translates into CASSLSTRKNYGYTF.

The chain uses TRBV7-9 and TRBJ1-1; perhaps TRBD1 as D (6 bases). The ends were cut back, 5 bases at V and 4 bases at J, with 23 bases in the middle. The length of the CDR3 is 17 residues. Germline CDR1 is SEHNR and CDR2 is FQNEAQ (reference sequence). CDR3 DNA: TGTGCCAGCAGCCTTAAAGGGGGGGAGTTGCTCGGCACTGAAGCTTTCTTT. This encodes CASSLKGGELLGTEAFF.

This clonotype was seen a few times. The chain combines TRBV21-1 with TRBJ1-5; the table names TRBD1, a call not compared with the DNA. TRBV21-1 corresponds to a pseudogene. CDR3 size: 15 residues. In DNA, the CDR3 is TGTGCCAGCAACACGACAGGGGGCGCGTATCAGCCCCAGCATTTT. Amino acid sequence: CASNTTGGAYQPQHF.

The chain combines TRBV2 with TRBJ2-1; 9 nucleotides line up with TRBD2. Germline CDR1 reads SNHLY; CDR2 reads FYNNEI. CDR3 length: 14 residues. J was trimmed by 4 bases and V by 7 bases; bases with no gene match: 5. CDR3 in amino acids: CASMREGAYNEQFF. The DNA of the CDR3 is TGTGCCAGCATGCGGGAGGGGGCATACAATGAGCAGTTCTTC. The full variable domain, with the rest looked up from reference TRBV2 and TRBJ2-1, is EPEVTQTPSHQVTQMGQEVILRCVPISNHLYFYWYRQILGQKVEFLVSFYNNEISEKSEIFDDQFSVERPDGSNFTLKIRSTKLEDSAMYFCASMREGAYNEQFFGPGTRLTVL.

This clonotype came up many times. The rearrangement links TRBV6-2 or TRBV6-3 to TRBJ2-7; D is undetermined. V was cut by 6 bases and J by 7 bases, with 16 bases left in between. Germline values: CDR1 MNHEY, CDR2 SVGEGT. The CDR3 runs to 13 residues. The chain's CDR3 is CASRQTRLWEQYF. Here the CDR3 DNA reads TGTGCCAGCAGACAGACCCGTTTGTGGGAGCAGTACTTC.

This clonotype was observed once. The chain employs TRBV6-5 and TRBJ1-1; TRBD1 aligns across 9 bases. This CDR3 is 16 amino acids long. Germline CDR1 and CDR2: MNHEY and SVGAGI. Trimming removed 4 bases from V and 4 bases from J; junction bases left unmatched: 10. CDR3 nucleotides: TGTGCCAGCAGTTCAAAACCGGGACAGGGAGGCACTGAAGCTTTCTTT. Its translation: CASSSKPGQGGTEAFF.

With respect to this clonotype: Since the CDR3 does not end with the conserved phenylalanine or tryptophan, this likely comes from a read error. The rearrangement links TRBV5-5 to TRBJ2-6; the D gene is possibly TRBD1 (5 bases). Germline V lookup: CDR1 SGHKS, CDR2 YYEKEE (reference sequence). Trimming cost V 3 bases and J 0 bases, with 13 bases left between them. The CDR3 spans 17 residues. The CDR3 DNA follows: TGTGCCAGCAGCTCTACTCGACAGACCTCTGGGGCCAACGTCCTGACTTGC. This translates into CASSSTRQTSGANVLTC.

This clonotype has more than one count but fewer than ten. In nucleotides, the CDR3 is TGTGCCAGCAGTTCGAGACAGGGGATGTACGAGCAGTACTTC. This encodes CASSSRQGMYEQYF. The chain couples TRBV11-2 to TRBJ2-7; TRBD1 matches at 8 bases. Losses at the gene ends were 6 bases for V and 4 bases for J; bases not matched to a gene: 8. This CDR3 has 14 amino acids. The germline CDR1 and CDR2 sequences are SGHAT and FQNNGV.

Concerning this clonotype: Compared with germline, one end of the junction differs, possibly owing to a read error. V is TRBV11-2 and J is TRBJ2-1, with D perhaps TRBD1 or TRBD2 (6 bases each). Germline V CDR1 and CDR2: SGHAT, FQNNGV. CDR3 length: 17 residues. This CDR3 is CASSPKGGLFRYNERFF. DNA of the CDR3: TGTGCCAGCAGCCCCAAAGGGGGGCTCTTTCGGTACAATGAGCGGTTCTTC.

This clonotype was seen repeatedly, ten times or more. This sequence joins TRBV28 and TRBJ2-5; D possibly corresponds to TRBD2 (5 bases). There are 12 residues in the CDR3. The V gene lost 8 bases and the J gene lost 7 bases, with 14 bases spanning the gap. The germline V gene has CDR1 MDHEN and CDR2 SYDVKM. The CDR3 loop reads CASETSGGTQYF. DNA for the CDR3: TGTGCCAGCGAGACCTCCGGAGGGACCCAGTACTTC.

The chain carries TRBV7-8 and TRBJ1-2; TRBD1 matches at 7 bases. Germline CDR1 SGHVS, CDR2 FQNEAQ. After removal of 5 bases from V and 0 bases from J, the junction contained 9 bases not matched to a gene. The CDR3 has 16 amino acids. The CDR3 protein is CASSPRADRPNYGYTF. CDR3 nucleotide sequence: TGTGCCAGCAGCCCTAGGGCGGACAGGCCTAACTATGGCTACACCTTC.

A note on this clonotype: Germline is not matched at one junction end, which may reflect a read error. CDR3 DNA sequence: TGTGCCGGCAGTCCAGGGGACAATCAGCCCCAGCATTTT. As protein: CAGSPGDNQPQHF. This chain connects TRBV25-1 to TRBJ1-5; D may be TRBD1 (6 bases). Germline V gene lookup returns CDR1 MGHDK and CDR2 SYGVNS. This CDR3 is 13 amino acids long. Full variable domain (rest looked up from reference TRBV25-1 and TRBJ1-5): EADIYQTPRYLVIGTGKKITLECSQTMGHDKMYWYQQDPGMELHLIHYSYGVNSTEKGDLSSESTVSRIRTEHFPLTLESARPSHTSQYLCAGSPGDNQPQHFGDGTRLSIL.

The rearrangement links TRBV29-1 to TRBJ2-7, with D unclear. The CDR3 is 12 amino acids. CDR1 and CDR2 (germline): SQVTM, ANQGSEA. V was shortened by 2 bases and J by 2 bases, with 7 bases between the two germline ends. The CDR3 nucleotides read TGCAGCGTTGAAAGGGAACCCTACGAGCAGTACTTC. It translates to CSVEREPYEQYF.

On this clonotype itself: The junction and the germline gene differ at one end; a read error may be behind it. V and J are TRBV4-3 and TRBJ2-5, with TRBD1 as a possible D gene (5 bases). Looked up from germline, CDR1 is LGHNA and CDR2 is YSLEER. The CDR3 is 15 amino acids. CDR3 amino acids: CASSPNQGGGETLYF. CDR3 sequence (DNA): TGCGCCAGCAGCCCCAACCAGGGTGGCGGAGAGACCCTGTACTTC.

V and J are TRBV7-6 and TRBJ2-5; D may correspond to TRBD1 or TRBD2 (5 bases each). Germline values: CDR1 SGHVS, CDR2 FNYEAQ. Trimming stripped 1 base from V and 2 bases from J, with 17 bases between. The CDR3 length is 17 residues. The DNA for the CDR3 is TGTGCCAGCAGCTTAGGTCTCTTAGCTGGGGGACAAGAGACCCAGTACTTC. This gives the protein CASSLGLLAGGQETQYF.

For this clonotype: A much larger clone lies a single base off, so this may be a read error. The rearrangement joins TRBV12-3 or TRBV12-4 to TRBJ2-1; D might be TRBD2 (6 bases). The CDR3 has 15 amino acids. V lost 3 bases and J 4 bases, leaving 13 bases between the germline ends. DNA for the CDR3: TGTGCCAGCAGTTTGTCGGCGGGGCGATACAATGAGCAGTTCTTC. Translating it yields CASSLSAGRYNEQFF.

The chain recombines TRBV20-1 with TRBJ2-7; D remains unclear. There are 13 residues in the CDR3. Deletions cut 0 bases from V and 0 bases from J, with 6 bases between. CDR1 DFQATT and CDR2 SNEGSKA come from the germline V gene (reference sequence). The CDR3 loop reads CSARDPNSYEQYF. In DNA form, the CDR3 reads TGCAGTGCTAGAGACCCGAACTCCTACGAGCAGTACTTC.

V usage is TRBV7-9 and J usage is TRBJ1-4; no clear D gene. Germline V CDR1 and CDR2: SEHNR, FQNEAQ (reference sequence). The CDR3 spans 14 residues. Between the trimmed V and J ends, which lost 3 bases and 4 bases, there was a span of 9 bases. The DNA for the CDR3 is TGTGCCAGCAGCTTTGGCAGCAGTAATGAAAAACTGTTTTTT. Its protein is CASSFGSSNEKLFF.

V is TRBV28 and J is TRBJ1-1; D uncertain. Trimming left V 6 bases short and J 7 bases short, with 12 bases between. From germline, CDR1 is MDHEN and CDR2 SYDVKM. CDR3 size: 12 residues. CDR3 coding DNA: TGTGCCAGCAGCTCGAAGGGCCGTGAAGCTTTCTTT. The encoded protein is CASSSKGREAFF.

As regards this clonotype: Just one base apart from a much larger clone, this may be a read error. This chain uses TRBV10-3 with TRBJ2-7; D gene uncertain. Germline V gene lookup returns CDR1 ENHRY and CDR2 SYGVKD. V shed 4 bases and J shed 7 bases, with 14 bases lying between them. The CDR3 is 13 amino acids. Here the CDR3 DNA reads TGTGCCATCAGTGTGGGTACCTCCAATGAGCAGTACTTC. It encodes CAISVGTSNEQYF.

Ten or more counts support this clonotype. This may stem from a read error, because a much larger clone lies one nucleotide away. The chain recombines TRBV6-4 with TRBJ1-6, with D tentatively TRBD1 (5 bases). CDR3 length: 14 residues. Trimming removed 3 bases from V and 5 bases from J, with 8 bases in between. Per germline, CDR1 MRHNA and CDR2 SNTAGT. In DNA form, the CDR3 reads TGTGCCAGCAGTGATGGGGACCATAATTCACCCCTCCACTTT. It yields the protein CASSDGDHNSPLHF.

The chain links TRBV6-5 to TRBJ1-2; perhaps TRBD1 as D (6 bases). Per the germline V gene, CDR1 is MNHEY and CDR2 is SVGAGI. This CDR3 is 13 amino acids long. The germline V and J ends were trimmed by 2 bases and 7 bases, with 11 bases remaining between them. The CDR3 DNA follows: TGTGCCAGCAGTTACGACGGCAGGGGTGGCTACACCTTC. Its protein product is CASSYDGRGGYTF.

The sample holds one count of this clonotype. The missing conserved phenylalanine or tryptophan at the end of this CDR3 makes a read error likely. The chain carries TRBV7-2 and TRBJ1-4, with TRBD1 identical over 10 bases. Germline V gene lookup returns CDR1 SGHTA and CDR2 FQGNSA. Trimming removed 4 bases from V and 0 bases from J; junction bases left unmatched: 2. The CDR3 extends over 16 amino acids. The CDR3 sequence is CASSWGQGTTNEKLFL. The DNA for the CDR3 is TGTGCCAGCAGCTGGGGACAGGGGACAACTAATGAAAAACTGTTTCTT.